This T cell receptor beta chain appears in the sequencing data of a study of shared T cell receptors in the human thymus. CDR3 size: 14 residues. CDR1 MNHGY and CDR2 SAAAGT come from the germline V gene. The repertoire was sequenced with immunoSEQ multiplex PCR; TCRdb's copy has only in-frame clones and lacks some. This sample has about 660,000 clones, with approximately 90% found just once. These data were likewise used in another study, on human thymus T cells.

The sample comprised thymocytes. This clonotype originated in a boy in the first two years of life with a congenital heart defect. The chain joins TRBV6-8 to TRBJ2-5, with D perhaps TRBD1 (5 bases). The DNA end is a closer match to TRBJ2-7, so the J assignment may be wrong. The CDR3 is CASSDQGLPYEQYF. CDR3 nucleotide sequence: TGTGCCAGCAGTGACCAGGGCCTGCCCTACGAGCAGTACTTC.